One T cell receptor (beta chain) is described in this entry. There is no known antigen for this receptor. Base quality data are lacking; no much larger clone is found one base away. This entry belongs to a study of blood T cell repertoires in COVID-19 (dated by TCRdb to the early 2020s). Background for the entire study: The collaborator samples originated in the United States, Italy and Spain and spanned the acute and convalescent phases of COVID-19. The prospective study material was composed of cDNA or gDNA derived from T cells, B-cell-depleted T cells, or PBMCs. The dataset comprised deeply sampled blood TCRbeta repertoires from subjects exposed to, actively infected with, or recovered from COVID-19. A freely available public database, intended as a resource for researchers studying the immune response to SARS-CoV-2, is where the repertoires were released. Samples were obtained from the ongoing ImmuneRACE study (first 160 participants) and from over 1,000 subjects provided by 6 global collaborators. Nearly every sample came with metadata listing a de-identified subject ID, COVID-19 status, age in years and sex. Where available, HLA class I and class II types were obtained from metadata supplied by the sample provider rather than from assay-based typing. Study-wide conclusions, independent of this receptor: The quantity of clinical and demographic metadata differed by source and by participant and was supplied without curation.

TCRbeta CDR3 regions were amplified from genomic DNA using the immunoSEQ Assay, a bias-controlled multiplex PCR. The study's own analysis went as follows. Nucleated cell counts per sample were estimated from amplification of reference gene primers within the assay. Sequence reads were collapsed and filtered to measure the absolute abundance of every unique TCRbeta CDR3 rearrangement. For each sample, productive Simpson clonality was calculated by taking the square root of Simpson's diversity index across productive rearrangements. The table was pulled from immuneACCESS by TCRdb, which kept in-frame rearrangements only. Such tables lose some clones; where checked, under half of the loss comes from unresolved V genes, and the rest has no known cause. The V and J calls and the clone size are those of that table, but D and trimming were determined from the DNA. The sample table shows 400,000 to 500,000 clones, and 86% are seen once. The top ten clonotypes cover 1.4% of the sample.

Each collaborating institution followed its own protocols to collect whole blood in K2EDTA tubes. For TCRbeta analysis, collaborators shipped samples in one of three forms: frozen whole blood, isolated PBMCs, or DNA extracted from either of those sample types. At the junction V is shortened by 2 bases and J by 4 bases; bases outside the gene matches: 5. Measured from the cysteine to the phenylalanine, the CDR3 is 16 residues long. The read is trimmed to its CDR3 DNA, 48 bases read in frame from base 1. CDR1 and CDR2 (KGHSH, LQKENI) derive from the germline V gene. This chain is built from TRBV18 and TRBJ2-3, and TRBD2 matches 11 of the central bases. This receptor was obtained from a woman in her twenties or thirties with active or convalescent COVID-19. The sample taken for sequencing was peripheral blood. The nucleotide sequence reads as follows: TGTGCCAGCTCACCATTTACTAGCGGGGGCGCAGATACGCAGTATTTT. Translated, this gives CASSPFTSGGADTQYF. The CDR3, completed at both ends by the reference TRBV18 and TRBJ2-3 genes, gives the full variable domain NAGVMQNPRHLVRRRGQEARLRCSPMKGHSHVYWYRQLPEEGLKFMVYLQKENIIDESGMPKERFSAEFPKEGPSILRIQQVVRGDSAAYFCASSPFTSGGADTQYFGPGTRLTVL.